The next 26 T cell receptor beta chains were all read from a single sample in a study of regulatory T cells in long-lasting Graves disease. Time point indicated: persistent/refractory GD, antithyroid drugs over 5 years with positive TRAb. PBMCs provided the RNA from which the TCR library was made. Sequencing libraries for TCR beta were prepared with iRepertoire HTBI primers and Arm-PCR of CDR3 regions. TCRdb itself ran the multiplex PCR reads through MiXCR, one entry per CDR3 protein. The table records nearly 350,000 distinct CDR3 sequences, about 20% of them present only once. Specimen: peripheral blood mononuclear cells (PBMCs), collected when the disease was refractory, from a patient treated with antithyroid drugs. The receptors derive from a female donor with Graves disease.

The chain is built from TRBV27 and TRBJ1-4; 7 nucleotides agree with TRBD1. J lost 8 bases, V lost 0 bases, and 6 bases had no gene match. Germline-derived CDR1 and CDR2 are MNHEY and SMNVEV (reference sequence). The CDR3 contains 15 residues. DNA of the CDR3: TGTGCCAGCAGTTTATCGCTTAGCAGGGGGGAAAAACTGTTTTTT. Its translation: CASSLSLSRGEKLFF.

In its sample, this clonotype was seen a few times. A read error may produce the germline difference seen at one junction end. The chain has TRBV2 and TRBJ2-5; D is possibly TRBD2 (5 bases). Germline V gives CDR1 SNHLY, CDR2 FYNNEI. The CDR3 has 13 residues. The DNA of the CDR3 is TGTACCAGCTGCTGGAGACTACAAGAGACCCAGTACTTC. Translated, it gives CTSCWRLQETQYF. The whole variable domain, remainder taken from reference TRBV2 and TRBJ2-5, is EPEVTQTPSHQVTQMGQEVILRCVPISNHLYFYWYRQILGQKVEFLVSFYNNEISEKSEIFDDQFSVERPDGSNFTLKIRSTKLEDSAMYFCTSCWRLQETQYFGPGTRLLVL.

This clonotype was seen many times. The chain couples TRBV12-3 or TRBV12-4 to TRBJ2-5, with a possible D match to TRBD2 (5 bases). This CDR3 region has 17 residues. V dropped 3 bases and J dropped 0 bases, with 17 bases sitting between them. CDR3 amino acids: CASSFNSADTYQETQYF. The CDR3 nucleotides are TGTGCCAGCAGTTTTAATTCAGCGGATACGTACCAAGAGACCCAGTACTTC.

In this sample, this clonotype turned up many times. CDR3 protein: CASSFPGGRNTEAFF. As DNA, the CDR3 is TGTGCCAGCAGTTTCCCAGGAGGCCGGAACACTGAAGCTTTCTTT. The V gene is TRBV12-3 or TRBV12-4, the J gene TRBJ1-1; unclear D gene. V lost 3 bases to trimming and J lost 1 base, with 12 bases between them. The CDR3 is 15 amino acids.

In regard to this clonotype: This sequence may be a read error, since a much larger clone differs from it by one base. The DNA for the CDR3 is TGCAGTGCTAGATATCTAGGGACTACCTACGAGCAGTACTTC. Translated, it gives CSARYLGTTYEQYF. V gene TRBV20-1 combines with J gene TRBJ2-7, with 7 nucleotides matching TRBD2. The CDR3 runs 14 residues. The germline CDR1 and CDR2 sequences are DFQATT and SNEGSKA (reference sequence). The V gene end was trimmed by 2 bases and the J gene end by 2 bases; junction bases not matched to a gene: 6.

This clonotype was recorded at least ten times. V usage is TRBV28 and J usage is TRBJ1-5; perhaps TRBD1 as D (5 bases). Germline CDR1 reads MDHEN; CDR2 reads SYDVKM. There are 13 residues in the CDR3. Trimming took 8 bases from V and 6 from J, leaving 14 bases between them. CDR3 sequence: CASLSTGPQPQHF. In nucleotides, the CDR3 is TGTGCCAGCCTTAGTACAGGCCCTCAGCCCCAGCATTTT. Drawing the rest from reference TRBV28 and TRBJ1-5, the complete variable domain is DVKVTQSSRYLVKRTGEKVFLECVQDMDHENMFWYRQDPGLGLRLIYFSYDVKMKEKGDIPEGYSVSREKKERFSLILESASTNQTSMYLCASLSTGPQPQHFGDGTRLSIL.

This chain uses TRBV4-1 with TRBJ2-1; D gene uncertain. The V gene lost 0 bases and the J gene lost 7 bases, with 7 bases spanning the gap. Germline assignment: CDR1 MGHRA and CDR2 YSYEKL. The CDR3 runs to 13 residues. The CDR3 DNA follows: TGCGCCAGCAGCCAAGATCCTAGGAATGAGCAGTTCTTC. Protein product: CASSQDPRNEQFF.

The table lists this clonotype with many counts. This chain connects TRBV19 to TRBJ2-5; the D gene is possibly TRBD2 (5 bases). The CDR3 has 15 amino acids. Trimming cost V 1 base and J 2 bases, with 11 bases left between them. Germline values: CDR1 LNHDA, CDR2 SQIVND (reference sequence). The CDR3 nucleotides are TGTGCCAGTAGTATAGGGCGGGCTGGGCAAGAGACCCAGTACTTC. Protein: CASSIGRAGQETQYF.

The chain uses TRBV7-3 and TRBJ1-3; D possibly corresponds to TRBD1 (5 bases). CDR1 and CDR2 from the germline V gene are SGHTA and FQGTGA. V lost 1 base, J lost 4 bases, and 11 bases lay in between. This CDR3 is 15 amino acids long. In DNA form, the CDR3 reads TGTGCCAGCAGCTTAATTTCAGGGTTCGGAAACACCATATATTTT. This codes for CASSLISGFGNTIYF. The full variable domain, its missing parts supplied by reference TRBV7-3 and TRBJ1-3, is GAGVSQTPSNKVTEKGKYVELRCDPISGHTALYWYRQSLGQGPEFLIYFQGTGAADDSGLPNDRFFAVRPEGSVSTLKIQRTERGDSAVYLCASSLISGFGNTIYFGEGSWLTVV.

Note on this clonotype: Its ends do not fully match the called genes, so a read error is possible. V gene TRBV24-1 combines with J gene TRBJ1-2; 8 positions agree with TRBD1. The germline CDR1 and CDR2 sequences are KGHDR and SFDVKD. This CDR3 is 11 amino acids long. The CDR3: CAASAGGGYTF. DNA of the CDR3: TGTGCCGCCAGCGCAGGGGGCGGCTACACCTTC.

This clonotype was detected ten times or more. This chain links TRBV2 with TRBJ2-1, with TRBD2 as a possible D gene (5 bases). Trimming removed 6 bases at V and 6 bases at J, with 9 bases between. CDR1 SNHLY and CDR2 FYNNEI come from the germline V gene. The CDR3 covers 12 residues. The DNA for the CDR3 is TGTGCCAGCAGCGCCACTAGCAATGAGCAGTTCTTC. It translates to CASSATSNEQFF.

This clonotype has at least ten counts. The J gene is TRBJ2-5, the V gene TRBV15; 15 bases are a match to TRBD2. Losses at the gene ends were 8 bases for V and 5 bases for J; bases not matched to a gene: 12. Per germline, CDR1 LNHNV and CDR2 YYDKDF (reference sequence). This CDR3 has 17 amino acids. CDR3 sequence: CATRRTSGGAGEETQYF. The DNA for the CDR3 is TGTGCCACCCGGCGGACTAGCGGGGGGGCCGGAGAGGAGACCCAGTACTTC.

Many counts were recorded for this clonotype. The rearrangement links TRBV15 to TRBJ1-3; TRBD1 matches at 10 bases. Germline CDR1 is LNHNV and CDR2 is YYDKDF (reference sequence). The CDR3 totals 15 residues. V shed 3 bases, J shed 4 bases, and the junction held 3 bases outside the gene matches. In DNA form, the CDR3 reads TGTGCCACCAGCAGGACAGGGGGCCAAGGAAACACCATATATTTT. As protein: CATSRTGGQGNTIYF.

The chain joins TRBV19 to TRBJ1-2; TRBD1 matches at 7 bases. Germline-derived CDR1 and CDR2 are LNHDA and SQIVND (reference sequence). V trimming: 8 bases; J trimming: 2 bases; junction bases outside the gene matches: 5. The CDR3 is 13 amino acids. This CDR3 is CASLRGPNYGYTF. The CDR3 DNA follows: TGTGCCAGTCTAAGGGGGCCGAACTATGGCTACACCTTC.

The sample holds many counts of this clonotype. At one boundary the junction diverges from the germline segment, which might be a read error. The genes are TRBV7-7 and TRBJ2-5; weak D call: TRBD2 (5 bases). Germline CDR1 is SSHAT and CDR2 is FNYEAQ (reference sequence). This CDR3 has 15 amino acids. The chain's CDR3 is CASSLNEGREETQYF. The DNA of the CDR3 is TGTGCTAGCAGCTTAAACGAGGGAAGAGAAGAGACCCAGTACTTC.

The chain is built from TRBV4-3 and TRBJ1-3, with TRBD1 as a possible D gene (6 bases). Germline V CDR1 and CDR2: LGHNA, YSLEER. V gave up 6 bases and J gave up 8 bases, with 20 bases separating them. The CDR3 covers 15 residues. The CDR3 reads CASSLGRTAWDTIYF. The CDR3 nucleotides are TGCGCCAGCAGTCTCGGCCGGACAGCGTGGGACACCATATATTTT.

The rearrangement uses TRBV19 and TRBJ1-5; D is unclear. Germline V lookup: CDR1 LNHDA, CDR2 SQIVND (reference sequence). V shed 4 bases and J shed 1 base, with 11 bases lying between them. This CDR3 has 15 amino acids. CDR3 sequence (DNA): TGTGCCAGTAGTACGTGGGGTTCGAGCAATCAGCCCCAGCATTTT. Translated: CASSTWGSSNQPQHF.

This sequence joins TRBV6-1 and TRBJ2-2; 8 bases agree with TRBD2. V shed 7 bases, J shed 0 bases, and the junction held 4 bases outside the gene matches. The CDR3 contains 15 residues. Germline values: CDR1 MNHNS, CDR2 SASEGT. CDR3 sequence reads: CASTDGGANTGELFF. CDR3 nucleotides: TGTGCCAGCACCGACGGGGGGGCGAACACCGGGGAGCTGTTTTTT.

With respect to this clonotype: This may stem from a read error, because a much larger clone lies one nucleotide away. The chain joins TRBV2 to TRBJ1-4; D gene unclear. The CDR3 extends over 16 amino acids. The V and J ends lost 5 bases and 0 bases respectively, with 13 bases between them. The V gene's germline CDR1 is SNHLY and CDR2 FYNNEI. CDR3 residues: CASSSDRVTTNEKLFF. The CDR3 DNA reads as TGTGCCAGCAGTTCAGACCGGGTAACAACTAATGAAAAACTGTTTTTT. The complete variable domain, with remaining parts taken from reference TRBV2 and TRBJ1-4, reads EPEVTQTPSHQVTQMGQEVILRCVPISNHLYFYWYRQILGQKVEFLVSFYNNEISEKSEIFDDQFSVERPDGSNFTLKIRSTKLEDSAMYFCASSSDRVTTNEKLFFGSGTQLSVL.

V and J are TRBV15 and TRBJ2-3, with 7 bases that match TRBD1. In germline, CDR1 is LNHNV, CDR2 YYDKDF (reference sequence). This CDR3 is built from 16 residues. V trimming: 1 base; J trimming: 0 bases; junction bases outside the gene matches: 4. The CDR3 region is CATSRGGQPSTDTQYF. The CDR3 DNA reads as TGTGCCACCAGCAGAGGGGGACAGCCTAGCACAGATACGCAGTATTTT. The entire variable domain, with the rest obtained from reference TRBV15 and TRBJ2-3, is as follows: DAMVIQNPRYQVTQFGKPVTLSCSQTLNHNVMYWYQQKSSQAPKLLFHYYDKDFNNEADTPDNFQSRRPNTSFCFLDIRSPGLGDTAMYLCATSRGGQPSTDTQYFGPGTRLTVL.

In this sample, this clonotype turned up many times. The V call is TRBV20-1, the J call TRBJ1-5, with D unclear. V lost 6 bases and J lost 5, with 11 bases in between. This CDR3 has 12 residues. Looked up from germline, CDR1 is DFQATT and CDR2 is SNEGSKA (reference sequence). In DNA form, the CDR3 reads TGCAGTGCCGGACGGAGGGATCAGCCCCAGCATTTT. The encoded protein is CSAGRRDQPQHF.

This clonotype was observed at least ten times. The CDR3 loop reads CATSVKERSGYTF. CDR3 DNA sequence: TGTGCCACTAGTGTGAAGGAGAGGTCTGGCTACACCTTC. The chain combines TRBV12-3 or TRBV12-4 with TRBJ1-2; no reliable D call. The CDR3 length is 13 residues. V lost 10 bases, J lost 7 bases, and 19 bases lay in between.

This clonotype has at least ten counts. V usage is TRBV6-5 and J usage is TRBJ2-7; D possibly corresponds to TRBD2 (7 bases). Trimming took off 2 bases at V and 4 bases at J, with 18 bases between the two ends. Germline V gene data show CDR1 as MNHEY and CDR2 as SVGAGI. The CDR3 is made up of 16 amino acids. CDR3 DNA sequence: TGTGCCAGCAGTTACGGAGGGGGGACTATAGTGTACGAGCAGTACTTC. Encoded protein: CASSYGGGTIVYEQYF.

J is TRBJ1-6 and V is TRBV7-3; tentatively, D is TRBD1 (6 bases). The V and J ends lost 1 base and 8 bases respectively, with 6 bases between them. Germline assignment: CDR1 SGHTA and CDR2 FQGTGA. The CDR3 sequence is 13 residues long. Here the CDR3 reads CASSLKGDSPLHF. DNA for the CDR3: TGTGCCAGCAGCTTAAAGGGGGATTCACCCCTCCACTTT.

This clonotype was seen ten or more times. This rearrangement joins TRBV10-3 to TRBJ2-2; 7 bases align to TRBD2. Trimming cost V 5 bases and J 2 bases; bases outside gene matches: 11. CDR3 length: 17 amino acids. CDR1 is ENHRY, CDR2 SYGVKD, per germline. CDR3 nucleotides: TGTGCCATCAGTACGGCGGGAGCCCTACGAAACACCGGGGAGCTGTTTTTT. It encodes CAISTAGALRNTGELFF.

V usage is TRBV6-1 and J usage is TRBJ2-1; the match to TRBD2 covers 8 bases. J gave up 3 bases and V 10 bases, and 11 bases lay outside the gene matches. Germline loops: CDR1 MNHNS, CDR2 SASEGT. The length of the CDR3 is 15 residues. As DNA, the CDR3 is TGTGCCACCTCTACAGCGGGAGCAAACTACAATGAGCAGTTCTTC. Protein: CATSTAGANYNEQFF.